This paragraph reports one TCR beta chain. This clonotype was seen repeatedly, ten times or more. Which antigen it targets is not known. Per-base qualities were not stored, and no clone one base away is much larger. Receptor libraries were prepared by 5' RACE. The sequencer was an Illumina HiSeq 2000. Template switching added a universal primer binding site, and the final cDNA carried a unique molecular identifier that allowed TCR cDNA molecules to be counted accurately. Specific primers in the conserved constant-segment region were used to synthesize first-strand cDNA for TCR alpha and beta chains. Each cDNA library was double barcoded, with a SMART-Mk sample barcode plus Illumina barcodes, to control for contamination. Two successive PCR steps introduced TruSeq adapter sequences along with Illumina sample barcodes. Sequencing of the TCR alpha and beta cDNA libraries was done on the Illumina HiSeq platform using custom primers. The published analysis was carried out like this. Raw reads were processed with MiGEC to extract unique molecular identifiers, and MiXCR was used to determine CDR3 positions. Recombination models were inferred per individual with the repgenHMM and IGoR tools using an EM algorithm. Shared clonotypes were analyzed with the tcR package in R, and sharing was normalized by the product of cloneset sizes. Out-of-frame nonproductive sequences were analyzed to study raw recombination free of thymic and clonal selection effects. TCRdb's own reprocessing of the public reads used fastp at Q25 and MiXCR and kept productive beta chains. A single entry per CDR3 protein holds the most common genes and DNA from its merged rows. These V and J calls derive from TCRdb rather than the authors' analysis. Present in this sample are around 240,000 distinct CDR3 sequences, 10% to 13% of which were seen just once. Together, the top ten hold approximately 9.1% of the sample.

This specimen comes from a study of identical twins (dated by TCRdb to about 2016). In the study overall: To test whether fetal clonotypes persist, the study used deep sequencing on TCR alpha and beta repertoires from monozygotic twins, unrelated adults of various ages, and cord blood. To rule out contamination, the twin experiments were replicated at different times with different library preparation protocols.

The cysteine opens and the phenylalanine closes a CDR3 of 16 amino acids. CDR3 DNA is the only sequence kept; it has 48 bases, read in frame from the first base. V sheds 3 bases and J sheds 5 bases, leaving 16 bases between their ends. CDR1 and CDR2 are drawn from the germline V gene: SGHTA, FQGNSA. Study-level results and caveats: Zero-insertion analyses could be partly confounded by invariant T cells such as MAIT and iNKT, though diverse VJ usage argued against such confounding for most clonotypes. Out-of-frame TCR alpha sequences shared between twins showed an excess of low generation-probability sequences compared with coincidental sharing between unrelated individuals. Excess twin sharing in beta out-of-frame sequences was weaker because fewer shared sequences lowered the signal-to-noise ratio. Abundant cord blood beta clonotypes carried fewer insertions; young adult naive repertoires showed a weaker similar trend, while memory repertoires showed none. Because the same donors could not be followed over many years, the conclusions depended on cross-sectional statistical analysis. Out-of-frame TCR alpha sharing in monozygotic twins was systematically underestimated by recombination models, whereas sharing between unrelated individuals was in agreement with the recombination models.

Every donor was a healthy Caucasian. Miltenyi CD45RO+ enrichment and human naive T-cell isolation kits were used to isolate memory (CD45RO+) and naive T cells from PBMC. The source of this sequence is a man aged 50-59 years in good health. The source material was memory T cells sorted from blood. In light of the paper, this sample's cell subset or site label describes: CD45RO+ enriched T cells. The chain employs TRBV7-2 and TRBJ2-2; the D element could tentatively be TRBD1 or TRBD2, as 6 bases agree for each. The DNA reads as follows: TGTGCCAGCAGCTTCCTAGGGGGGCTGAAAACCGGGGAGCTGTTTTTT. It codes for CASSFLGGLKTGELFF. With all but the CDR3 taken from the reference TRBV7-2 and TRBJ2-2 genes, the full variable domain is: GAGVSQSPSNKVTEKGKDVELRCDPISGHTALYWYRQSLGQGLEFLIYFQGNSAPDKSGLPSDRFSAERTGGSVSTLTIQRTQQEDSAVYLCASSFLGGLKTGELFFGEGSRLTVL.